This TCR beta chain was documented in a study of T-cell reconstitution after alpha-beta-depleted transplantation in children. This clonotype was detected a few times. Antigen specificity is unknown. Trimming pared 5 bases from V and 5 bases from J, leaving 12 bases between. Per the germline V gene, CDR1 is SSHAT and CDR2 is FNYEAQ (reference sequence). The CDR3 has 13 amino acids. Unique molecular identifiers were incorporated when the TCRbeta library was constructed. TCRdb passed the PCR reads through MiXCR, listing each CDR3 protein once. The top ten hold about 10% of the sample, which has 300,000 to 350,000 distinct CDR3 sequences, 20% to 30% seen once. The study's findings and limits: Newly produced T cells mostly provided counts and TCRbeta diversity after one year, as hyperexpanded clones declined. After transplant, high TCRbeta diversity at day 60 in some patients arose from surviving recipient T cells and thymic progenitors.

The chain uses TRBV7-7 and TRBJ2-5, with no clear D. Sequenced here: PBMCs, mostly from graft donor cells, sampled 180 days after TCRalphabeta/CD19-depleted stem cell transplant. This TCR derives from a male patient under 18 who had a stem cell transplant for acute lymphoblastic leukemia, so the T cells may come from the graft donor. The CDR3 bases are TGTGCCAGCAGCCTATCCCCCAGTGAGACCCAGTACTTC. It specifies CASSLSPSETQYF.